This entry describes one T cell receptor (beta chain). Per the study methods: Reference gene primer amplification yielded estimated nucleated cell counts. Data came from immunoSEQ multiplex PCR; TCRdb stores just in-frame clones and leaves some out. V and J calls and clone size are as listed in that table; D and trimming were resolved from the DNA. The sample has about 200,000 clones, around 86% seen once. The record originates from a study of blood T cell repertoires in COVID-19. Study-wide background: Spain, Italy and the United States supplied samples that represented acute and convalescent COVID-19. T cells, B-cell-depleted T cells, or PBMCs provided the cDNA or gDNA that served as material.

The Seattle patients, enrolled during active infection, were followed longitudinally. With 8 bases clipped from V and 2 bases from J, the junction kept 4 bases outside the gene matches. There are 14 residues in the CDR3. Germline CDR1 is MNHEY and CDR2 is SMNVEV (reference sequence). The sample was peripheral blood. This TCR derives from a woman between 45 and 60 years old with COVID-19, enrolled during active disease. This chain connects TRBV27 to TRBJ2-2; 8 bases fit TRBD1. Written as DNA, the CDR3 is TGTGCCAGCTGGGACAGGAGAAACACCGGGGAGCTGTTTTTT. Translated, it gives CASWDRRNTGELFF.